This is a list of T cell receptor beta chains from one sample in a study of T cell responses to AZD1222 COVID-19 vaccine. The method was immunoSEQ multiplex PCR; TCRdb's version includes in-frame clones alone and lacks a portion of them. The sample lists some 120,000 clones; roughly 82% were seen once. Specimen: peripheral blood, collected 28 days after the second AZD1222 dose. The receptors were gathered from an adult who received the AZD1222 COVID-19 vaccine. CDR3s include the opening cysteine and the closing phenylalanine or tryptophan. Fields, in order: V gene, CDR3 length, D gene, J gene, CDR3 protein. The D gene is left open where the match is weak.

TRBV5-6	14	-	TRBJ1-5	CASSGGGGLQPQHF
TRBV5-4	15	TRBD2	TRBJ2-3	CASSLLGGTVDTQYF
TRBV13	14	-	TRBJ2-2	CASSFQLNTGELFF
TRBV5-1	12	-	TRBJ1-2	CASSVNYGGYTF
TRBV27	17	-	TRBJ2-2	CASSSLGGGSNTGELFF
TRBV30	13	TRBD1	TRBJ1-6	CAFPRTGPAALHF
TRBV29-1	14	TRBD1	TRBJ1-4	CSVGPGGSSEKLFF
TRBV4-3	16	TRBD2	TRBJ2-1	CASSQGLAGGNNEQFF
TRBV4-2	17	TRBD2	TRBJ2-2	CASSRDLAGVDGGELFF
TRBV7-2	14	-	TRBJ2-3	CASSSTRVADTQYF
TRBV9	14	TRBD1	TRBJ2-7	CASSVADRGYEQYF
TRBV5-1	14	-	TRBJ2-5	CASSGDAAQETQYF
TRBV27	14	-	TRBJ1-5	CASSLLQGGQPQHF
TRBV29-1	12	-	TRBJ1-1	CSVEGGRTEAFF
TRBV4-2	13	-	TRBJ1-2	CASSQARDYGYTF
TRBV28	11	-	TRBJ1-2	CASRAGLGYTF
TRBV19	14	TRBD2	TRBJ2-7	CASSSGRGRDEQYF
TRBV10-3	13	-	TRBJ1-2	CAISAAGGPGYTF
TRBV2	12	-	TRBJ2-2	CASSRGAGELFF
TRBV3-1/TRBV3-2	13	TRBD2	TRBJ2-7	CASRTSGVYEQYF
TRBV11-2	13	-	TRBJ1-5	CASSRSSVQPQHF
TRBV19	15	TRBD1	TRBJ2-2	CASSMTGLVTGELFF
TRBV2	20	-	TRBJ2-6	CASRTPGHFAGFSGANVLTF
TRBV19	16	TRBD1	TRBJ1-5	CASRDWGQGANQPQHF
TRBV4-1	15	TRBD1	TRBJ1-4	CASSQIGTGKEKLFF
TRBV3-1/TRBV3-2	16	TRBD1	TRBJ1-1	CASRPTRTGGSTEAFF
TRBV28	16	-	TRBJ1-3	CASAPPGDASGNTIYF